This TCR beta chain was sequenced for a study of cytomegalovirus exposure and HLA in healthy donors (dated by TCRdb to 2015 to 2018). About the study as a whole: According to an earlier analysis of 587 of the donors, some 180 million T cells yielded 117 million unique TCR beta sequences and about 300 Gb of sequence data. In an earlier analysis of several hundred of the donors, high-throughput TCR beta sequencing was used to judge whether each TCR beta V gene segment behaved as functional or pseudogenic. The study was designed to test whether signatures of past pathogen exposure could be identified by cataloging public T cell receptors. Donor age, sex, ethnicity and CMV serostatus were compiled together with the repertoire data. All discovery cohort repertoires had been generated using a single sequencing platform. Besides the first cohort of 666 subjects, a separate validation cohort made up of over a hundred different subjects was used. A later genetic analysis took genome-wide SNP genotypes for about three fifths of the roughly 700 donors and used that subset as a discovery cohort. To predict cytomegalovirus infection status, the study combined high-throughput TCR immunosequencing, statistical association of individual TCRs with disease status, and machine learning. The later analysis used no new phenotypic data to find candidate immune exposures, relying instead on TCR beta sequences and their occurrence across donors. Of the roughly 400 genotyped donors, 70% to 90% were placed in the genetic ancestry cluster associated with self-reported Caucasian donors. Across some 400 genotyped donors of the cohort, an average of approximately 240,000 unique TCR beta nucleotide sequences per donor were sequenced, and roughly a sixth of those sequences were non-productive. Approximately 310 gigabases of sequencing data and approximately 80 million unique TCR sequences were included in an early release covering about 600 HLA-typed donors. Typing coverage varied by locus: roughly 620-630 donors for A, B, C, DRB1 and DQB1; around 560 for DQA1; more than 600 for DPA1; roughly 470 for DPB1. The T cell repertoires of under 700 subjects were profiled by immunosequencing and related to cytomegalovirus serostatus. A later analysis re-examined previously published TCR beta repertoires from about 700 donors and added high-resolution HLA genotyping to investigate patterns of TCR occurrence. HLA typing included class I and class II loci at four-digit resolution. About 5 DR-DQ haplotypes were handled as single units for association and clustering, since linkage in the cohort was strong. Broad study findings and their caveats: Most TCR sequences were seen in very few donors, while some public TCRs were found in many individuals. In a later genetic analysis, fewer N-insertions in productive TCRs were reported among donors in an Asian-associated ancestry cluster than the 666-donor mean. Linkage disequilibrium might explain the correlated functional status among segregating V segments, but an unknown experimental factor could not be ruled out. A further reported finding was that TCR beta sequences accurately predicted the HLA-A and HLA-B alleles for most subjects in the first cohort. According to a later analysis, parvovirus B19, influenza, CMV and Epstein-Barr virus appeared linked to several top co-occurrence clusters. In a later analysis, most CMV-associated TCR beta chains were found to appear HLA-restricted, with HLA associations seemingly driven largely by CMV exposure. A later analysis associated 15,000 to 20,000 TCR beta sequences with specific HLA alleles at a false discovery rate of 0.05. Presence/absence analyses assumed roughly uniform sequencing depth across donors, an assumption that may not hold. Three of the identified cytomegalovirus-associated TCR beta chains were confirmed in vitro to be specific for cytomegalovirus antigens. Because the 87-base-pair reads could not distinguish some IMGT-functional V segments, including TRBV6-2 and TRBV6-3, those segments were excluded. Assigning TCR associations to individual alleles was difficult when HLA alleles, especially DR and DQ, strongly co-occurred. CMV serostatus was the only immune exposure information available for the cohort. According to a later analysis, TCR association rates differed among HLA loci, with DRB1 alleles showing the most associated TCRs and HLA-C alleles showing the fewest. Because some donors lacked HLA typing at each locus, the association tests relied only on the typed subset. This cohort had only TCR beta chains sequenced, and the lack of alpha or paired-chain data limited which features could be detected. The authors suggested that the approach could potentially be generalized to other disease states and immunological phenotypes. In the study, around 150 TCR beta chains were listed as associated with cytomegalovirus. Cytomegalovirus status was reported to be diagnosed by the classifier with high specificity and sensitivity in both the original and validation cohorts. A group of highly shared sequence variants was considered likely to be a technical artifact of the sequencing pipeline. Seventeen rarely observed V segments, including chromosome 9 orphons, were excluded from the earlier analysis of just under 600 of the donors because counts were too low. A later genetic analysis associated a missense DCLRE1C variant with V-gene and J-gene trimming of TCR beta chains, and an independent cohort replicated the association. In an earlier analysis of some 550 of the donors, most TCR beta V segments were observed in productive rearrangements about 90% or about 30% of the time, broadly matching IMGT annotations. In a later analysis, HLA-associated TCR beta chains were found to be more clonally expanded and to have lower generation probabilities than equally common non-associated chains.

CDR1 LNHDA and CDR2 SQIVND were looked up in the germline V gene (reference sequence). There are 12 amino acids in the CDR3, from cysteine to phenylalanine inclusive. The DNA shown is the 36-base CDR3, in frame from base 1. V lost 6 bases and J lost 7 bases; the stretch between them is 10 bases long. Comment on this clone: The target of this receptor is not known. No much larger clone exists at a distance of one base, and base qualities are not known.

The cohort was made up of several hundred healthy bone marrow donors. At the time of sampling, every cohort member was nominally healthy, though immune exposures that went unrecorded were likely present. The donor tested CMV seronegative and was one of the 352 seronegative cohort members. Each donor provided a peripheral blood sample, and peripheral blood mononuclear cells were used for TCR beta sequencing. Genomic DNA was extracted from the blood cell samples with the Qiagen DNeasy Blood Extraction Kit. The library came from the immunoSEQ multiplex PCR assay. A mixture of 60 forward primers for TCR Vbeta segments and 13 reverse primers for TCR Jbeta segments was used in the multiplex PCR. The CDR3 region of rearranged TCR beta genes was amplified from genomic DNA with a multiplex PCR assay. Amplified TCR beta libraries were sequenced as 87-base-pair reads on the Illumina HiSeq System. Per the source publication's procedure: Across the 666 repertoires, a later analysis counted 75 million to 90 million unique TCR beta chains, some 11 million of which were shared by at least two donors. To remove PCR and sequencing errors, raw reads were error-corrected and collapsed into unique sequences using a nearest-neighbor algorithm that merged closely related sequences. V, D and J gene segments were assigned by aligning CDR3 sequences to IMGT reference sequences. For a sequence to be retained, a match of at least six nucleotides was required to both a V gene segment and a J gene segment. Rearrangements were classified as productive when the CDR3 lacked stop codons and remained in frame with V and J, and all other rearrangements were classified as non-productive. Following IMGT convention, CDR3 was defined as the stretch from the second conserved V-encoded cysteine up to the conserved J-encoded phenylalanine. The earlier analysis of some 540 of the donors excluded any sequence lacking an unambiguous match to a single V gene segment. An earlier analysis of under 750 of the donors called V segments functional above 56.7% productive rearrangements and segregating when the between-donor standard deviation exceeded 5%. A statistical classification framework was built for diagnosing cytomegalovirus status from the catalog of TCR beta chain sequences. In a later analysis, TCR nucleotide sequences were compared against IMGT/GENE-DB human TR gene sequences so that V and J genes could be assigned. A later analysis assigned CDR3 sequences and most-parsimonious VDJ recombination scenarios with the TCRdist pipeline. In a later analysis, each TCR beta chain was defined by its CDR3 amino acid sequence together with its V-gene family, and reads lacking a unique V-gene family were excluded. A later analysis removed nearly 600 highly shared, low-generation-probability nucleotide sequences to deal with suspected cross-contamination and a sequencing artifact. For each public chain, a later analysis derived a clonal expansion index from normalized ranks of inferred template counts within each repertoire. In a later analysis, generation probabilities were computed using a VDJ recombination model fitted to out-of-frame rearrangements, and the results were checked against IGoR. A later analysis scored TCR-TCR, TCR-HLA and TCR-CMV co-occurrence with hypergeometric tests, applying a repertoire-size bias correction to TCR pairs. A later analysis estimated false discovery rates by permuting HLA or CMV assignments 20 times. In a later analysis, co-occurring TCRs were grouped using DBSCAN, with TCRdist sequence similarity added in when clustering inside HLA-allele-positive subsets. For co-occurrence clustering, repertoires with fewer than 30,000 or more than 120,000 public chains were excluded, along with several repertoires with anomalous nucleotide sharing. Here the immuneACCESS table is served through TCRdb, limited to in-frame sequences with V and J called. Missing clones are a known gap in these copies; in checked studies unresolved V genes cover under half, and the rest lacks a known reason. The DNA was the basis for D and trimming; V, J and clone size are from that table. Present in this sample are 150,000 to 160,000 clones, roughly 84% of which were seen just once. The ten biggest clones cover about 2.1% of the sample.

Recombination joined TRBV19 with TRBJ1-5; TRBD1 is a weak D gene call, 5 bases matching. The receptor was derived from a young woman in good health and CMV-seronegative. Sequencing was performed on PBMCs. The DNA sequence is TGTGCCAGTAGCCGGAGGGGACAGCCCCAGCATTTT. This yields the protein CASSRRGQPQHF.